The TCR beta chain described here comes from a study of T cell changes during pregnancy in multiple sclerosis. In this sample, this clone turned up a few times. Clones were sequenced by immunoSEQ multiplex PCR, and TCRdb holds only the in-frame ones, with some missing. Of 60,000 or so clones detected, around 89% appear once; the ten largest clones hold about 2.7%. The TCR comes from a female donor with multiple sclerosis, enrolled in a pregnancy study. This specimen consisted of peripheral blood, obtained in the first trimester of pregnancy.

The CDR3 loop is CASGLGGPQETQYF. The CDR3 DNA follows: TGTGCCAGCGGGCTAGGGGGTCCGCAAGAGACCCAGTACTTC. The J gene is TRBJ2-5, the V gene TRBV4-2; D is possibly TRBD1 (6 bases). CDR1 LGHNA and CDR2 YNFKEQ come from the germline V gene. The CDR3 covers 14 residues. The V and J ends lost 8 bases and 2 bases respectively, with 15 bases between them.